This TCR beta chain was identified during a study of post-analysis software for immune sequencing data. In the study overall: The cohort encompassed relapsing-remitting, secondary progressive and progressive-relapsing multiple sclerosis disease courses. The study, taken as a whole, reports: The normalized Chao1 diversity of multiple sclerosis patients was significantly lower than that of controls.

Unique molecular identifiers were present in the TCR beta cDNA libraries. From roughly 1 to 10 million T cells, 400,000 to 550,000 cDNA molecules were obtained. Each CDR3 protein gets one entry after TCRdb re-called the PCR reads with MiXCR. The table shows around 700,000 distinct CDR3 sequences, with roughly three fifths occurring only once. Only a few counts were recorded for this clonotype. Its antigen is still unknown. Sequencing was done on a sample of blood. The clonotype originates from a girl aged 2 to 10 with multiple sclerosis.

Here the CDR3 reads CASSEGVDSYNEQFF. CDR3 in DNA: TGTGCCAGCAGTGAAGGGGTTGACAGCTACAATGAGCAGTTCTTC. The genes are TRBV2 and TRBJ2-1, with D possibly TRBD1 on 5 matching bases. This CDR3 spans 15 amino acids. V dropped 1 base and J dropped 3 bases, with 10 bases sitting between them. The V gene's germline CDR1 is SNHLY and CDR2 FYNNEI.